A selection of T cell receptor beta chains follows, all from one sample in a study of blood T cells in healthy people across ages. Each CDR3 protein is one row after TCRdb ran MiXCR on the 5' RACE reads. The profile shows more than 750,000 distinct CDR3 sequences, under 35% of them singletons. Separately, the same data were catalogued under a study of T cells of mothers and their children.

Source material: blood. Receptors were obtained from a woman in her forties in good health. Both conserved end residues are part of each CDR3. A D gene is named only where the DNA matches it firmly. Clone size appears in some rows only: once, few, many, or a class for an expanded clone.

j_gene | v_gene | d_gene | abundance | CDR3aa | CDR3nt
TRBJ1-2 | TRBV24-1 | TRBD1 | - | CATSDGQGYGHTF | TGTGCCACCAGTGATGGACAGGGCTATGGCCACACCTTC
TRBJ2-4 | TRBV3-1 | - | many | CASSQESRSLQYF | TGTGCCAGCAGCCAAGAGTCCCGATCCCTTCAGTACTTC
TRBJ1-5 | TRBV9 | - | - | CASSYDLGQPQHF | TGTGCCAGCAGCTATGACCTGGGGCAGCCCCAGCATTTT
TRBJ2-1 | TRBV7-9 | TRBD2 | - | CALGLAGENEQFF | TGTGCCCTGGGATTAGCGGGGGAGAATGAGCAGTTCTTC
TRBJ2-2 | TRBV9 | - | - | CASSVVLAGELFF | TGTGCCAGCAGCGTAGTTCTAGCCGGGGAGCTGTTTTTT
TRBJ1-5 | TRBV29-1 | TRBD1 | many | CSVSGTGGWDQPQHF | TGCAGCGTTTCCGGGACAGGGGGCTGGGATCAGCCCCAGCATTTT
TRBJ1-6 | TRBV20-1 | - | - | CSARDSGYYNSPLHF | TGCAGTGCTAGAGATTCGGGGTACTATAATTCACCCCTCCACTTT
TRBJ2-1 | TRBV29-1 | - | many | CSVLSNEQFF | TGCAGCGTCCTCAGCAATGAGCAGTTCTTC
TRBJ1-2 | TRBV7-9 | - | - | CASSPTEQGFFTF | TGTGCCAGCAGCCCGACAGAGCAGGGCTTTTTCACCTTC
TRBJ1-1 | TRBV5-1 | TRBD1 | many | CASSLEGASTEAFF | TGCGCCAGCAGCTTGGAGGGGGCTAGCACTGAAGCTTTCTTT
TRBJ2-3 | TRBV3-1 | - | few | CASSQRGGPTDTQYF | TGTGCCAGCAGCCAACGTGGGGGGCCCACAGATACGCAGTATTTT
TRBJ2-1 | TRBV6-1 | - | many | CASREPGLSSYNEQFF | TGTGCCAGCAGGGAACCGGGACTCAGCTCCTACAATGAGCAGTTCTTC
TRBJ2-5 | TRBV20-1 | TRBD2 | many | CSAREERGGETQYF | TGCAGTGCTAGAGAGGAGCGGGGGGGAGAGACCCAGTACTTC
TRBJ1-2 | TRBV20-1 | - | few | CSARDFQGVRGYTF | TGCAGTGCTAGAGACTTCCAAGGGGTTCGAGGCTACACCTTC
TRBJ1-4 | TRBV28 | - | many | CASSFQRVTNEKLFF | TGTGCCAGCAGTTTCCAGAGGGTCACTAATGAAAAACTGTTTTTT
TRBJ2-1 | TRBV19 | - | few | CASTPGVPYNEQFF | TGTGCCAGTACCCCGGGGGTCCCGTACAATGAGCAGTTCTTC
TRBJ2-7 | TRBV20-1 | TRBD2 | - | CSALAGSTYEQYF | TGCAGTGCTTTAGCGGGGAGCACCTACGAGCAGTACTTC
TRBJ2-5 | TRBV28 | - | few | CASSPRQSGETQYF | TGTGCCAGCAGTCCCCGACAGTCCGGTGAGACCCAGTACTTC
TRBJ2-3 | TRBV12-3/TRBV12-4 | - | - | CASSPLDSKGDTQYF | TGTGCCAGCAGTCCCCTGGACAGTAAAGGGGATACGCAGTATTTT
TRBJ2-7 | TRBV12-3/TRBV12-4 | - | few | CASMRGSAYEQYF | TGTGCCAGCATGAGGGGTTCGGCCTACGAGCAGTACTTC
TRBJ1-2 | TRBV28 | - | many | CASSPRGAGGYTF | TGTGCCAGCAGCCCCCGTGGGGCGGGCGGCTACACCTTC
TRBJ2-7 | TRBV20-1 | - | many | CSAWLGLEQYF | TGCAGTGCTTGGTTAGGGCTCGAGCAGTACTTC
TRBJ1-5 | TRBV12-3/TRBV12-4 | - | few | CASTVAENQPQHF | TGTGCCAGCACCGTGGCCGAGAATCAGCCCCAGCATTTT
TRBJ2-7 | TRBV29-1 | - | few | CSVEIGGDLSYEQYF | TGCAGCGTCGAAATAGGGGGGGACCTCTCCTACGAGCAGTACTTC
TRBJ2-7 | TRBV20-1 | TRBD1 | few | CSARGTGSFYEQYF | TGCAGTGCTAGGGGGACAGGGAGCTTCTACGAGCAGTACTTC
TRBJ2-5 | TRBV5-1 | TRBD2 | many | CASRLASGVETQYF | TGCGCCAGCAGGTTGGCTAGCGGGGTGGAGACCCAGTACTTC
TRBJ1-2 | TRBV2 | - | many | CASRKTGTANYGYTF | TGTGCCAGCAGGAAAACCGGGACGGCTAACTATGGCTACACCTTC
TRBJ1-5 | TRBV27 | TRBD1 | - | CASQQGAGQPQHF | TGTGCCAGCCAACAGGGGGCTGGTCAGCCCCAGCATTTT
TRBJ2-3 | TRBV7-2 | - | - | CASSLKHGADTQYF | TGTGCCAGCAGCTTAAAACACGGGGCAGATACGCAGTATTTT
TRBJ2-4 | TRBV6-5 | - | - | CASKASNEQYF | TGTGCCAGCAAAGCTAGTAATGAGCAGTACTTC
TRBJ2-7 | TRBV29-1 | TRBD2 | - | CSVGSGWQYF | TGCAGCGTCGGTAGCGGGTGGCAGTACTTC
TRBJ2-3 | TRBV6-5 | TRBD1 | - | CASGVLRDRGTDTQYF | TGTGCCAGCGGTGTACTCCGGGACAGGGGGACAGATACGCAGTATTTT
TRBJ2-6 | TRBV5-1 | TRBD1 | - | CASSLTGGKSSGANVLTF | TGCGCCAGCAGCTTGACAGGGGGCAAATCCTCTGGGGCCAACGTCCTGACTTTC
TRBJ1-1 | TRBV30 | TRBD1 | - | CAWRQGGPEAFF | TGTGCCTGGAGACAGGGGGGCCCTGAAGCTTTCTTT
TRBJ1-1 | TRBV5-1 | - | few | CASSFGRGREAFF | TGCGCCAGCAGCTTCGGCAGGGGCCGGGAAGCTTTCTTT
TRBJ1-1 | TRBV28 | - | few | CASSPGLGAFF | TGTGCCAGCAGTCCAGGGTTAGGAGCTTTCTTT
TRBJ1-2 | TRBV5-1 | TRBD1 | - | CASSSSTGLNGYTF | TGCGCCAGCAGCTCGTCGACAGGGTTGAATGGCTACACCTTC
TRBJ1-5 | TRBV20-1 | - | - | CSVGRDSNQPQHF | TGCAGTGTGGGGAGGGATAGCAATCAGCCCCAGCATTTT
TRBJ2-7 | TRBV20-1 | - | many | CSARAEGQLYEQYF | TGCAGTGCTAGAGCAGAAGGACAGCTCTACGAGCAGTACTTC
TRBJ1-1 | TRBV20-1 | TRBD1 | - | CSAKGLGTANTEAFF | TGCAGTGCTAAAGGTCTTGGGACAGCGAACACTGAAGCTTTCTTT
TRBJ2-6 | TRBV10-3 | - | many | CAISEPLLGAGANVLTF | TGTGCCATCAGTGAGCCTCTCCTTGGGGCTGGGGCCAACGTCCTGACTTTC
TRBJ2-3 | TRBV28 | TRBD2 | - | CASIRGGNTDTQYF | TGTGCCAGCATTCGGGGGGGAAACACAGATACGCAGTATTTT